This TCR beta chain emerged from a study of cytomegalovirus exposure and HLA in healthy donors. Overall study: The use of the same platform for the roughly 110 validation repertoires and the roughly 700 first-cohort repertoires was reported by a later analysis.

This clone was seen only once. Its specificity is not known. Only in-frame clones appear in the TCRdb table, and some are missing; sequencing was by immunoSEQ multiplex PCR. The sample holds 260,000 or so clones, around nine tenths seen once. Study-wide results and limits: The classifier reportedly diagnosed cytomegalovirus status with high sensitivity and specificity.

CDR1 and CDR2 from the germline V gene are SGHAT and FQNNGV. Trimming took off 5 bases at V and 6 bases at J, with 9 bases between the two ends. CDR3 length equals 12 residues. The receptor's source is a woman in her late teens or twenties in good health and CMV-seronegative. The sequencing sample was made of PBMCs. This rearrangement joins TRBV11-2 to TRBJ2-3; D remains unclear. The CDR3 loop reads CASSPPSDTQYF. The CDR3 region has the DNA TGTGCCAGCAGCCCCCCCAGTGATACGCAGTATTTT.